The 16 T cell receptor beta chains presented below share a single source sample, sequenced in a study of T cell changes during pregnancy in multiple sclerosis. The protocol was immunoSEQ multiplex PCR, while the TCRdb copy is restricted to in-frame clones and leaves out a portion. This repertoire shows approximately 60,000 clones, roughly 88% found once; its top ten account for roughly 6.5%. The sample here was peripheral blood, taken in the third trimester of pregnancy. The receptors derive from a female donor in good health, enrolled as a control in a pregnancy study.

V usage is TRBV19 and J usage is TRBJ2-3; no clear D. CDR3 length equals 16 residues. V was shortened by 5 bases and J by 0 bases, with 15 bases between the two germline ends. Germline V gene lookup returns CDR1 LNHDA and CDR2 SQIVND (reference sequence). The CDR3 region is CASSASGPWSTDTQYF. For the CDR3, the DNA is TGTGCCAGTAGTGCATCGGGTCCCTGGAGCACAGATACGCAGTATTTT.

CDR3 nucleotide sequence: TGCAGCGTTGGACACAAAACAGGGGCGGCGGAGCAGTACTTC. This encodes CSVGHKTGAAEQYF. The V and J genes are TRBV29-1 and TRBJ2-7; 7 nucleotides align to TRBD1. In germline, CDR1 is SQVTM, CDR2 ANQGSEA. The V gene end was trimmed by 4 bases and the J gene end by 7 bases; junction bases not matched to a gene: 13. CDR3 size: 14 residues.

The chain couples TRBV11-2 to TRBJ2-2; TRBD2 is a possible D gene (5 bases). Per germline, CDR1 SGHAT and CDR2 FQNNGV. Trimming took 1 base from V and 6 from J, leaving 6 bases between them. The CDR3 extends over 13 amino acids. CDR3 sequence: CASSLGGSGELFF. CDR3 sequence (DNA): TGTGCCAGCAGCTTAGGAGGGTCCGGGGAGCTGTTTTTT.

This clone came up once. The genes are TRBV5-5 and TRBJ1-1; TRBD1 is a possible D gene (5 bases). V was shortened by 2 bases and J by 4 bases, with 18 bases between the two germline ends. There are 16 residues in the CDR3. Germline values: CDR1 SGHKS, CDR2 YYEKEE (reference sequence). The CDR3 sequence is CASSLRDGAQTTEAFF. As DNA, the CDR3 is TGTGCCAGCAGCTTACGTGATGGGGCGCAGACCACTGAAGCTTTCTTT.

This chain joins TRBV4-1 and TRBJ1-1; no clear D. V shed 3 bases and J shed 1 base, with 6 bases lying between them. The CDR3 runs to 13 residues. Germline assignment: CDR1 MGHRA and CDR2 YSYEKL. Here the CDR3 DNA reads TGCGCCAGCAGCCACAACTCGAACACTGAAGCTTTCTTT. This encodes CASSHNSNTEAFF.

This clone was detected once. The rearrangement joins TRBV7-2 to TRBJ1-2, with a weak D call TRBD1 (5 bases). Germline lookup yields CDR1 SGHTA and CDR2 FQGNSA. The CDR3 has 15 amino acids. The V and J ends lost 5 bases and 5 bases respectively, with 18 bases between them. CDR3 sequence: CASSRVGGERYGYTF. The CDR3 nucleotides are TGTGCCAGCAGCCGGGTGGGAGGGGAAAGGTATGGCTACACCTTC.

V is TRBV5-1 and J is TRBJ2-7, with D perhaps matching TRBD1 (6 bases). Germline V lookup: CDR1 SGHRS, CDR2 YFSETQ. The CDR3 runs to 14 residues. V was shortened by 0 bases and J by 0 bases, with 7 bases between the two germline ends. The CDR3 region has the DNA TGCGCCAGCAGCTTGGGACAGGCCTCCTACGAGCAGTACTTC. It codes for CASSLGQASYEQYF.

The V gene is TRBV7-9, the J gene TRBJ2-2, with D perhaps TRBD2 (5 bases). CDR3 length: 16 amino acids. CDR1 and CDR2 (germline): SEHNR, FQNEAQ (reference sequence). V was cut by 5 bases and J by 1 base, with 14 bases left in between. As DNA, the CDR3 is TGTGCCAGCAGCCCGCCGGTAAGCGGGAACACCGGGGAGCTGTTTTTT. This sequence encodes CASSPPVSGNTGELFF.

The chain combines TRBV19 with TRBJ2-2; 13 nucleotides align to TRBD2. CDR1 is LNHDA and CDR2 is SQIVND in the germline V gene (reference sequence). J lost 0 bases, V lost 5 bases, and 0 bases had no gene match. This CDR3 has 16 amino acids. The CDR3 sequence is CASSGLAGANTGELFF. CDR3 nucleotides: TGTGCCAGTAGTGGACTAGCGGGGGCGAACACCGGGGAGCTGTTTTTT.

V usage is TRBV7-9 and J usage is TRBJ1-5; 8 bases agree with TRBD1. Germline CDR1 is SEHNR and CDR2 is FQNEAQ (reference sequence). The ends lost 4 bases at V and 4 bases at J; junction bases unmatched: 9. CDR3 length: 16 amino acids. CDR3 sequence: CASSSHGTGGNQPQHF. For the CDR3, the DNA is TGTGCCAGCAGCTCCCATGGGACAGGAGGGAATCAGCCCCAGCATTTT.

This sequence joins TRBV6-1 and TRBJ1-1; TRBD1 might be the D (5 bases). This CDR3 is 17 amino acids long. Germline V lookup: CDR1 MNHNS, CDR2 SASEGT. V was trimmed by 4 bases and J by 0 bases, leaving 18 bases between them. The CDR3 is CASSGRFRVNMNTEAFF. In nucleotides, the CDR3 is TGTGCCAGCAGTGGGAGATTCAGGGTGAATATGAACACTGAAGCTTTCTTT.

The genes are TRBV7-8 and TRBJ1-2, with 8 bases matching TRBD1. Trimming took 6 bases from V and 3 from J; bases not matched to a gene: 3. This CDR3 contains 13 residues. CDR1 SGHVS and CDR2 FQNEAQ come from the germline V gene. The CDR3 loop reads CASSLDRDYGYTF. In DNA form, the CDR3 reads TGTGCCAGCAGTCTGGACAGGGACTATGGCTACACCTTC.

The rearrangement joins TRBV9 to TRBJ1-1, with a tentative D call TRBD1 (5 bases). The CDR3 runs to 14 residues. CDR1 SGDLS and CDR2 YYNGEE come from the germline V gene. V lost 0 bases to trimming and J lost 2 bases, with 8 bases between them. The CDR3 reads CASSVDRSNTEAFF. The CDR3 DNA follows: TGTGCCAGCAGCGTAGACAGGAGTAACACTGAAGCTTTCTTT.

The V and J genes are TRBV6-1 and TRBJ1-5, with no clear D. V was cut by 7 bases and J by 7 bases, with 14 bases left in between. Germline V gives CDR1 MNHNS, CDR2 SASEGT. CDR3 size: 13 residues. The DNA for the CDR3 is TGTGCCAGCACCGCCGGGGTGCGACAGCCCCAGCATTTT. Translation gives CASTAGVRQPQHF.

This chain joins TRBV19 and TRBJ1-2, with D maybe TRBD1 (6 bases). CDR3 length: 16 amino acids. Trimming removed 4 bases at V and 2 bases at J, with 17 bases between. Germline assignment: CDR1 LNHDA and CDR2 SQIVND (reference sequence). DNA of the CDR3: TGTGCCAGTAGTACACGACGACAGGAGTTCAACTATGGCTACACCTTC. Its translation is CASSTRRQEFNYGYTF.

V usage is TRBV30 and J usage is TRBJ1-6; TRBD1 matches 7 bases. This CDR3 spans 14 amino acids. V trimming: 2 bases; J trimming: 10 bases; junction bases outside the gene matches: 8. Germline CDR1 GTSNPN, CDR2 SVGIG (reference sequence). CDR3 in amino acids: CAWSLYDRESPLHF. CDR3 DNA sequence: TGTGCCTGGAGTCTTTATGACAGGGAGTCACCCCTCCACTTT.